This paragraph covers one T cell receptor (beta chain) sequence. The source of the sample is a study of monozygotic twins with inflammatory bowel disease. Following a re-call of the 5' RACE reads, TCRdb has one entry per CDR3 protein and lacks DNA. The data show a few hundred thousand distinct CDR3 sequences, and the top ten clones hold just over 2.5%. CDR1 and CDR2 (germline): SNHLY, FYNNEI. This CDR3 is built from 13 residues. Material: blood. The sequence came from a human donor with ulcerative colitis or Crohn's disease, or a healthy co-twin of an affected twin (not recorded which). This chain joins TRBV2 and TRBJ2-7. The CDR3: CATAPQIVYEQYF.